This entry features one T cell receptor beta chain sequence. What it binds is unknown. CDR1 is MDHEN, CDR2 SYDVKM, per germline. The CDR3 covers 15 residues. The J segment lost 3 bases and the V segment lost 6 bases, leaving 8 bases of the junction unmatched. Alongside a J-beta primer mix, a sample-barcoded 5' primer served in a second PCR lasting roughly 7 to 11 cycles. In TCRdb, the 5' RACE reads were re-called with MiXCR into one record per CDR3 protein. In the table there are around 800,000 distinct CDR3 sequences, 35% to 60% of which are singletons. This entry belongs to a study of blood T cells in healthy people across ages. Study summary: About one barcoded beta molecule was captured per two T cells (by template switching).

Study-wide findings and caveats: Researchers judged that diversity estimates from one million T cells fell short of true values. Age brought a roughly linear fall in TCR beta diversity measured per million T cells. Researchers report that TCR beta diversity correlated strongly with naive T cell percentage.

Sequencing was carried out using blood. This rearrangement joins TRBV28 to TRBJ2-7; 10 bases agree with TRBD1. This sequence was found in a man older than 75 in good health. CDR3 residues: CASSPNGQGVYEQYF. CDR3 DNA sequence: TGTGCCAGCAGCCCGAACGGACAGGGGGTCTACGAGCAGTACTTC.